This T cell receptor beta chain emerged from a study of beta chain features in type 1 diabetes. With 6 bases clipped from V and 7 bases from J, the junction kept 11 bases outside the gene matches. The CDR3 covers 15 residues. Germline assignment: CDR1 ENHRY and CDR2 SYGVKD. Broader study findings: Whatever favoring of shorter templates PCR might show would apply equally to patients and controls.

Remarks on this clone: Its specificity is not known.

cDNA synthesis used the whole RNA isolate, giving expressed TCRB sequences. Clones were sequenced by immunoSEQ multiplex PCR, and TCRdb holds only the in-frame ones, with some missing. Here the sample spans 110,000 or so clones, roughly 43% being singletons. What was sequenced was stem cell memory CD4+ T cells from blood. V gene TRBV10-3 combines with J gene TRBJ2-7, with 11 bases aligning to TRBD2. The sequence derives from a young woman in good health. Here the CDR3 reads CAIRRTSGSPGEQYF. CDR3 nucleotide sequence: TGTGCCATCAGGAGAACTAGCGGGAGTCCGGGGGAGCAGTACTTC.